These 26 T cell receptor beta chains share one sample of origin, sequenced in a study of blood T cell repertoires in COVID-19. TCRdb's copy holds only in-frame clones and misses some; the assay was immunoSEQ multiplex PCR. The sample includes about 160,000 clones, about four fifths of them seen just once. Sequenced sample: PBMCs or T cells enriched from blood (not recorded which). These receptors came from a woman aged 55-75 years who had recovered from COVID-19.

The chain recombines TRBV6-5 with TRBJ1-1; D is possibly TRBD1 (6 bases). CDR3 length: 12 amino acids. V was cut by 7 bases and J by 8 bases, with 14 bases left in between. Germline lookup yields CDR1 MNHEY and CDR2 SVGAGI. CDR3 sequence reads: CASTRGQIEAFF. CDR3 nucleotides: TGTGCCAGCACCCGAGGACAGATAGAAGCTTTCTTT.

The chain employs TRBV27 and TRBJ1-2, with a tentative D call TRBD1 (5 bases). The germline V and J ends were trimmed by 5 bases and 6 bases, with 19 bases remaining between them. Looked up from germline, CDR1 is MNHEY and CDR2 is SMNVEV (reference sequence). CDR3 size: 15 residues. The chain's CDR3 is CASSPRQWGDHGYTF. CDR3 nucleotides: TGTGCCAGCAGTCCGCGACAGTGGGGGGACCATGGCTACACCTTC.

This chain uses TRBV2 with TRBJ1-2; possibly TRBD1 for D (5 bases). CDR3 length: 12 amino acids. Germline CDR1 SNHLY, CDR2 FYNNEI. V shed 5 bases and J shed 7 bases, with 11 bases lying between them. DNA for the CDR3: TGTGCCAGCAGTATCCAGGGCGCTGGCTACACCTTC. Translated, it gives CASSIQGAGYTF. The full variable domain, in which reference TRBV2 and TRBJ1-2 provide the parts outside the CDR3, is EPEVTQTPSHQVTQMGQEVILRCVPISNHLYFYWYRQILGQKVEFLVSFYNNEISEKSEIFDDQFSVERPDGSNFTLKIRSTKLEDSAMYFCASSIQGAGYTFGSGTRLTVV.

Ten or more counts support this clone. The gene calls are TRBV2 and TRBJ2-1; 9 bases agree with TRBD2. V lost 7 bases, J lost 0 bases, and 13 bases stayed unmatched. This CDR3 has 18 residues. Germline CDR1 reads SNHLY; CDR2 reads FYNNEI. CDR3 sequence: CASNPEASGASSYNEQFF. CDR3 DNA sequence: TGTGCCAGCAACCCGGAGGCTAGCGGGGCAAGCTCCTACAATGAGCAGTTCTTC.

This chain joins TRBV14 and TRBJ2-7, with 8 positions matching TRBD2. Germline CDR1 and CDR2: SGHDN and FVKESK. After removal of 2 bases from V and 3 bases from J, the junction contained 3 bases not matched to a gene. The CDR3 has 14 amino acids. The CDR3 loop is CASSQLAGLYEQYF. CDR3 nucleotides: TGTGCCAGCAGCCAATTAGCGGGGCTCTACGAGCAGTACTTC.

This chain links TRBV2 with TRBJ1-1; 8 positions match TRBD1. The CDR3 has 16 residues. V trimming: 4 bases; J trimming: 3 bases; junction bases outside the gene matches: 10. CDR1 and CDR2 from the germline V gene are SNHLY and FYNNEI. The CDR3 region has the DNA TGTGCCAGCAGTGCGGCAGGGGGCTGGTTGGACACTGAAGCTTTCTTT. It encodes CASSAAGGWLDTEAFF.

This clone was detected only once. The V and J genes are TRBV2 and TRBJ1-4, with a possible D match to TRBD1 (5 bases). This CDR3 has 12 residues. Trimming pared 7 bases from V and 8 bases from J, leaving 11 bases between. Germline values: CDR1 SNHLY, CDR2 FYNNEI. This CDR3 is CASMRGEEKLFF. The CDR3 nucleotides read TGTGCCAGCATGCGGGGGGAGGAAAAACTGTTTTTT.

The chain is built from TRBV19 and TRBJ2-1; TRBD2 matches at 9 bases. The CDR3 extends over 15 amino acids. The V gene end was trimmed by 10 bases and the J gene end by 7 bases; junction bases not matched to a gene: 14. Germline CDR1 LNHDA, CDR2 SQIVND (reference sequence). The CDR3 loop reads CATWTSAGGRNEQFF. The CDR3, as DNA: TGTGCCACTTGGACTTCCGCGGGGGGGCGAAATGAGCAGTTCTTC.

The count of this clone is one. The V gene is TRBV27, the J gene TRBJ1-2; TRBD1 agrees at 7 bases. The CDR3 runs to 13 residues. Germline loops: CDR1 MNHEY, CDR2 SMNVEV (reference sequence). Trimming cost V 3 bases and J 8 bases; bases outside gene matches: 6. The CDR3 DNA follows: TGTGCCAGCAGTTTCGTAACAGGGGAAGGCTACACCTTC. This codes for CASSFVTGEGYTF.

J is TRBJ2-3 and V is TRBV11-2; 7 positions agree with TRBD2. Per the germline V gene, CDR1 is SGHAT and CDR2 is FQNNGV. The CDR3 sequence is 14 residues long. The junction had 8 bases not matched to a gene; V was cut back by 5 bases and J by 6 bases. The chain's CDR3 is CASSPILALDTQYF. The CDR3 DNA reads TGTGCCAGCAGCCCAATACTAGCGTTGGATACGCAGTATTTT. The full variable domain, its missing parts supplied by reference TRBV11-2 and TRBJ2-3, is EAGVAQSPRYKIIEKRQSVAFWCNPISGHATLYWYQQILGQGPKLLIQFQNNGVVDDSQLPKDRFSAERLKGVDSTLKIQPAKLEDSAVYLCASSPILALDTQYFGPGTRLTVL.

This rearrangement joins TRBV27 to TRBJ2-3, with D perhaps matching TRBD2 (5 bases). The V end was cut by 3 bases, the J end by 1 base, with 5 bases between. The CDR3 spans 13 residues. Germline CDR1 is MNHEY and CDR2 is SMNVEV (reference sequence). CDR3 DNA: TGTGCCAGCAGTTTCGGGGGCACAGATACGCAGTATTTT. Translating gives CASSFGGTDTQYF.

The V and J genes are TRBV30 and TRBJ2-3; 7 nucleotides align to TRBD2. The trim removed 4 bases at V and 6 bases at J, leaving 13 bases unmatched. The CDR3 is made up of 15 amino acids. CDR1 GTSNPN and CDR2 SVGIG come from the germline V gene (reference sequence). CDR3 coding DNA: TGTGCCTGGACACTGTCAGCAGCGGGGTCGGATACGCAGTATTTT. This translates into CAWTLSAAGSDTQYF. Variable domain in full (rest from reference TRBV30 and TRBJ2-3): SQTIHQWPATLVQPVGSPLSLECTVEGTSNPNLYWYRQAAGRGLQLLFYSVGIGQISSEVPQNLSASRPQDRQFILSSKKLLLSDSGFYLCAWTLSAAGSDTQYFGPGTRLTVL.

The chain is built from TRBV2 and TRBJ1-2; the match to TRBD1 covers 8 bases. The CDR3 sequence is 13 residues long. Germline CDR1 reads SNHLY; CDR2 reads FYNNEI. The junction had 3 bases not matched to a gene; V was cut back by 7 bases and J by 2 bases. CDR3 amino acids: CASTYRGNYGYTF. For the CDR3, the DNA is TGTGCCAGCACCTACAGGGGGAACTATGGCTACACCTTC.

This clone was picked up a small number of times. The chain employs TRBV2 and TRBJ2-7; possible D gene TRBD1, 6 bases. CDR1 is SNHLY and CDR2 is FYNNEI in the germline V gene. The CDR3 runs to 16 residues. Trimming pared 6 bases from V and 4 bases from J, leaving 22 bases between. This CDR3 reads CASSHTRGTDSYEQYF. Written as DNA, the CDR3 is TGTGCCAGCAGCCATACTAGGGGGACCGACTCGTACGAGCAGTACTTC. The variable domain in full, completed from reference TRBV2 and TRBJ2-7, reads EPEVTQTPSHQVTQMGQEVILRCVPISNHLYFYWYRQILGQKVEFLVSFYNNEISEKSEIFDDQFSVERPDGSNFTLKIRSTKLEDSAMYFCASSHTRGTDSYEQYFGPGTRLTVT.

The chain carries TRBV12-3 or TRBV12-4 and TRBJ2-7, with 8 nucleotides matching TRBD2. With 7 bases clipped from V and 3 bases from J, the junction kept 5 bases outside the gene matches. The CDR3 consists of 13 residues. CDR3 DNA: TGTGCCAGCACCTTAAGCGGGGGCTACGAGCAGTACTTC. Translating it yields CASTLSGGYEQYF.

The chain combines TRBV2 with TRBJ1-4, with TRBD1 as a possible D gene (6 bases). CDR1 is SNHLY, CDR2 FYNNEI, per germline. The CDR3 consists of 13 residues. V was pared by 10 bases and J by 5 bases, with 14 bases between. The CDR3 nucleotides are TGTGCCACAGAGGGGGACCTAAATGAAAAACTGTTTTTT. It codes for CATEGDLNEKLFF.

This chain joins TRBV19 and TRBJ1-2; 10 bases are a match to TRBD1. Losses at the gene ends were 3 bases for V and 4 bases for J; bases not matched to a gene: 5. Germline CDR1 LNHDA, CDR2 SQIVND (reference sequence). The CDR3 covers 15 residues. CDR3 in DNA: TGTGCCAGTAGTATGGGGACAGGGGAGCTCTATGGCTACACCTTC. It is translated as CASSMGTGELYGYTF. The entire variable domain, with the rest obtained from reference TRBV19 and TRBJ1-2, is as follows: DGGITQSPKYLFRKEGQNVTLSCEQNLNHDAMYWYRQDPGQGLRLIYYSQIVNDFQKGDIAEGYSVSREKKESFPLTVTSAQKNPTAFYLCASSMGTGELYGYTFGSGTRLTVV.

The rearrangement uses TRBV4-1 and TRBJ2-7, with 9 positions matching TRBD1. Germline lookup yields CDR1 MGHRA and CDR2 YSYEKL. With 5 bases clipped from V and 7 bases from J, the junction kept 12 bases outside the gene matches. This CDR3 is built from 15 residues. The CDR3 region is CASSNVGQGYREQYF. The DNA of the CDR3 is TGCGCCAGCAGCAATGTGGGACAGGGTTATAGAGAGCAGTACTTC.

This clone was seen only a few times. This chain connects TRBV2 to TRBJ2-1; D might be TRBD1 (6 bases). The germline CDR1 and CDR2 sequences are SNHLY and FYNNEI. The V end lost 7 bases, the J end lost 4 bases, and 11 bases lay between the germline ends. CDR3 size: 13 residues. CDR3 sequence: CASKTGLYNEQFF. The CDR3 bases are TGTGCCAGCAAGACAGGTCTTTACAATGAGCAGTTCTTC.

Remarks on this clone: This same CDR3 is encoded by further DNA sequences in the sample. The V and J genes are TRBV30 and TRBJ2-1; D is undetermined. The CDR3 has 11 residues. V lost 2 bases to trimming and J lost 7 bases, with 6 bases between them. Germline lookup yields CDR1 GTSNPN and CDR2 SVGIG (reference sequence). The CDR3 DNA is TGTGCCTGGAGTTTAGATAATGAGCAGTTCTTC. Residues: CAWSLDNEQFF.

V is TRBV27 and J is TRBJ2-3, with D possibly matching TRBD2 (6 bases). The CDR3 is 14 amino acids. The germline CDR1 and CDR2 sequences are MNHEY and SMNVEV (reference sequence). Trimming removed 2 bases at V and 4 bases at J, with 10 bases between. The chain's CDR3 is CASSLGGAPDTQYF. CDR3 DNA sequence: TGTGCCAGCAGTTTAGGCGGGGCCCCAGATACGCAGTATTTT.

The rearrangement joins TRBV18 to TRBJ2-1, with 8 bases identical to TRBD1. CDR3 size: 14 residues. Germline-derived CDR1 and CDR2 are KGHSH and LQKENI. V was clipped by 3 bases and J by 8 bases; unmatched bases: 6. As DNA, the CDR3 is TGTGCCAGCTCACCCGGGGACAGGTTCCATGAGCAGTTCTTC. It encodes CASSPGDRFHEQFF.

This sequence joins TRBV18 and TRBJ1-2; D unclear. The CDR3 has 15 amino acids. The germline CDR1 and CDR2 sequences are KGHSH and LQKENI. Trimming took 2 bases from V and 4 from J, leaving 14 bases between them. Here the CDR3 DNA reads TGTGCCAGCTCACCAGGGCTGAACGTGGGCTATGGCTACACCTTC. Encoded protein: CASSPGLNVGYGYTF. Filled out from reference TRBV18 and TRBJ1-2, the complete variable domain reads NAGVMQNPRHLVRRRGQEARLRCSPMKGHSHVYWYRQLPEEGLKFMVYLQKENIIDESGMPKERFSAEFPKEGPSILRIQQVVRGDSAAYFCASSPGLNVGYGYTFGSGTRLTVV.

V is TRBV10-3 and J is TRBJ2-7; no clear D. CDR3 length equals 14 residues. V dropped 10 bases and J dropped 0 bases, with 16 bases sitting between them. CDR1 is ENHRY, CDR2 SYGVKD, per germline. As DNA, the CDR3 is TGTGCCACCCTAGACGAGCGTAGCTCCTACGAGCAGTACTTC. Translated: CATLDERSSYEQYF.

The CDR3 nucleotides are TGTGCCAGCAGTAGCACAGGGGCCACTGAAGCTTTCTTT. It yields the protein CASSSTGATEAFF. The J gene is TRBJ1-1, the V gene TRBV6-5, with TRBD1 identical over 7 bases. The ends lost 5 bases at V and 4 bases at J; junction bases unmatched: 4. Per germline, CDR1 MNHEY and CDR2 SVGAGI. This CDR3 contains 13 residues.

This rearrangement joins TRBV3-1 (or the pseudogene TRBV3-2) to TRBJ1-2; 7 bases fit TRBD1. With 0 bases clipped from V and 13 bases from J, the junction kept 8 bases outside the gene matches. The CDR3 totals 13 residues. Germline V gives CDR1 LGHDT, CDR2 YNNKEL (reference sequence). The CDR3 DNA reads TGTGCCAGCAGCCAAGATCAACAGGGGTGGGCCACCTTC. Residues: CASSQDQQGWATF.